This T cell receptor (beta chain) was profiled in a study of human CD8 memory T cell subsets. Remarks on this clonotype: The antigen is not known.

The germline V gene has CDR1 MGHRA and CDR2 YSYEKL. CDR3 size: 16 residues. Negative magnetic separation enriched total CD8+ T cells. TCR beta was sequenced from UMI-tagged 5' RACE libraries. Using the 5' RACE reads, TCRdb records one entry per CDR3 protein without DNA. The data show over 8,000 distinct CDR3 sequences, and the top ten clones hold approximately 9.7%. The study, taken as a whole, reports: Chao1 estimates indicated that stem-like memory T cells may be more diverse than precursor exhausted T cells.

Sequencing was performed on CD8+ stem-like memory T cells (TSCM and TCM) sorted from PBMCs. Subset in this sample: stem-like memory CD8 T cells (TSTEM), CCR7+ PD-1- TIGIT-. This rearrangement joins TRBV4-1 to TRBJ2-7; there is no DNA to check the TCRdb D call of TRBD2. This receptor was identified in a human donor in good health. CDR3 sequence: CASSQDPAGVSYEQYF.